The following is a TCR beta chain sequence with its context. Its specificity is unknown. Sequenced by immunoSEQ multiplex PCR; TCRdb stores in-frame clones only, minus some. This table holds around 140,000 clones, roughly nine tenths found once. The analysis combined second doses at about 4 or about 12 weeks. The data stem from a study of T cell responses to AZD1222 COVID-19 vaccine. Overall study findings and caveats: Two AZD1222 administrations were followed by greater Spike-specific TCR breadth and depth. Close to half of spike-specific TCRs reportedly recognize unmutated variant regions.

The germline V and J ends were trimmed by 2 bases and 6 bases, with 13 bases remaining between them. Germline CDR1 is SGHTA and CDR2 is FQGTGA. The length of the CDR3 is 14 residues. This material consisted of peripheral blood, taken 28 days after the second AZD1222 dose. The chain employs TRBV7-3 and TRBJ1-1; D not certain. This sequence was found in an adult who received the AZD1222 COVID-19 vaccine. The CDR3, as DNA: TGTGCCAGCAGCTTAGGAGGACGGTTTTCTGAAGCTTTCTTT. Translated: CASSLGGRFSEAFF.